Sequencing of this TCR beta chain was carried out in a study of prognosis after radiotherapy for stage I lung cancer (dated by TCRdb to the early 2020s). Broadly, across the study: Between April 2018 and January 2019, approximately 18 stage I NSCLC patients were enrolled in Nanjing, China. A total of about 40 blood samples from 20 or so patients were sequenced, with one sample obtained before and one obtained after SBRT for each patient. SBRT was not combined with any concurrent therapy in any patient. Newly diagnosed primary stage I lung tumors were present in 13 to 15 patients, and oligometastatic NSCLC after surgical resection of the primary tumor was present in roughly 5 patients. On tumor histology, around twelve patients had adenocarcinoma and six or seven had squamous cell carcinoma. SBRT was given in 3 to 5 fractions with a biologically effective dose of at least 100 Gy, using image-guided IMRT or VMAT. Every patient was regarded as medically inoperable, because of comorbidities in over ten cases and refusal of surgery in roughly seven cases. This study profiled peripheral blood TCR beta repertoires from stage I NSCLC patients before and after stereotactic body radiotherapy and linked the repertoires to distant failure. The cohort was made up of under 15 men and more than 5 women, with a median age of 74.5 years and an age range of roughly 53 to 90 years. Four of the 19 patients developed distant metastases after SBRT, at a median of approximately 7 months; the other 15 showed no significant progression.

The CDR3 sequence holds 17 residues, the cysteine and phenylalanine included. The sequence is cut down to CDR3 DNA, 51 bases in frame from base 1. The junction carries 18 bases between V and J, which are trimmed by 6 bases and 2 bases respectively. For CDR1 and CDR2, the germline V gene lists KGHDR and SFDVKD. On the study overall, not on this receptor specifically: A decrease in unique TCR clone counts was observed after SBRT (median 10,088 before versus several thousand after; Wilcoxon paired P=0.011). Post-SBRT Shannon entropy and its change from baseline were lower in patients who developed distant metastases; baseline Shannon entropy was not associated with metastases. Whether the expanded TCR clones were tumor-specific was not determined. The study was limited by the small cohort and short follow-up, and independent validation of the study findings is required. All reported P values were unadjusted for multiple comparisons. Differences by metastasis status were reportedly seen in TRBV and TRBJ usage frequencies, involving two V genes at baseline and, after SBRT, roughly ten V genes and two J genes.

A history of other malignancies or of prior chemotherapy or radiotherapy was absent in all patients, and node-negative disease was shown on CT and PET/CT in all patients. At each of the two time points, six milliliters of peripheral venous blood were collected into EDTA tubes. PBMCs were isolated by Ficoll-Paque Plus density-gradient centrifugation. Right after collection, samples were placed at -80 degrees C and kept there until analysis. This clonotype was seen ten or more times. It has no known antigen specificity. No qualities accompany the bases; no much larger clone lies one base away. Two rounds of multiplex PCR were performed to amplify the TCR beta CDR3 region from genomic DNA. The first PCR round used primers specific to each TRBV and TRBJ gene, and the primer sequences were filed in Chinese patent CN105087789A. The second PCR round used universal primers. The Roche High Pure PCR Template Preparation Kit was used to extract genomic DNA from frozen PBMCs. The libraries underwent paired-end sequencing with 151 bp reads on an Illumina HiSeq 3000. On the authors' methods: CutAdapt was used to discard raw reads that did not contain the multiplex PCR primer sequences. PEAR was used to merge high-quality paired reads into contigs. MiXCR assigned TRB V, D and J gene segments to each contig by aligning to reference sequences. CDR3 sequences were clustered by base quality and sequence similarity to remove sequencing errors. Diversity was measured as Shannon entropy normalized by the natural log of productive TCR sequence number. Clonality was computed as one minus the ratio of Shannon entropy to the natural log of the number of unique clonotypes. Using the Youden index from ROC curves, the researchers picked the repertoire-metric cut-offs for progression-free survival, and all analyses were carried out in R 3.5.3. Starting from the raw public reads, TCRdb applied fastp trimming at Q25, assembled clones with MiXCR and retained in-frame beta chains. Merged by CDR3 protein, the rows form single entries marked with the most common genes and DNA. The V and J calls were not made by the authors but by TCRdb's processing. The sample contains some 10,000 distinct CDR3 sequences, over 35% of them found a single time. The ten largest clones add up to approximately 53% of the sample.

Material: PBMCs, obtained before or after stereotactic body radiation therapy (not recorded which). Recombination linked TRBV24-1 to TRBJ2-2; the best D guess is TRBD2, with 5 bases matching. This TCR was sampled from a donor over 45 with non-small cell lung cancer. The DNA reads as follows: TGTGCCACCAGTTCCAATTCGGGGTCCAGAAACACCGGGGAGCTGTTTTTT. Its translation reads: CATSSNSGSRNTGELFF.